Sequencing of this TCR beta chain was carried out in a study of molecular identifiers for immune sequencing clone quantification. MiXCR, applied by TCRdb to the PCR reads, yields one record per CDR3 protein. The data hold under 800,000 distinct CDR3 sequences, with roughly 25% observed a single time. J was trimmed by 5 bases and V by 9 bases; bases with no gene match: 3. Germline V lookup: CDR1 LNHNV, CDR2 YYDKDF (reference sequence). This CDR3 is 12 amino acids long. The source of this sequence is a human donor in good health. Some libraries in this study had Jurkat cell RNA spiked in. The J gene is TRBJ1-4, the V gene TRBV15; 7 nucleotides match TRBD1. The sample comprised naive CD8+ T cells from blood, with Jurkat cell RNA spiked in. Subset of the sample: FACS-sorted CD8+CD4-CCR7+CD45RA+ naive T cells. For the CDR3, the DNA is TGTGCCACGGGACAGACGAATGAAAAACTGTTTTTT. Translated: CATGQTNEKLFF.